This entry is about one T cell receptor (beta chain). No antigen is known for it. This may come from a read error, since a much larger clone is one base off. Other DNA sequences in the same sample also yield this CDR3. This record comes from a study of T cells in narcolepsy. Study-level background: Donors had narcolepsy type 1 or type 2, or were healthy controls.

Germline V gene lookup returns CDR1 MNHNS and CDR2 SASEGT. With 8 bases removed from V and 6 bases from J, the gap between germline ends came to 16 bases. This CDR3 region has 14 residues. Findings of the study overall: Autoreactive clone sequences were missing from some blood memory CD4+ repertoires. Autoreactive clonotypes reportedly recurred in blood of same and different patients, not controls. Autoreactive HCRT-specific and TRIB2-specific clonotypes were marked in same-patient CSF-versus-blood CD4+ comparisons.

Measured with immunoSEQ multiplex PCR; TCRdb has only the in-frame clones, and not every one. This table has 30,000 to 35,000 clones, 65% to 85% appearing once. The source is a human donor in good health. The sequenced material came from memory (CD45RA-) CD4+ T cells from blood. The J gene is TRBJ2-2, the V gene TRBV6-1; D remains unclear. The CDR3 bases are TGTGCCAGCCGGCGCGAGGCTGGGGCCGGGGAGCTGTTTTTT. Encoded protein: CASRREAGAGELFF.